These 19 T cell receptor beta chains originate from one sample sequenced in a study of spatial heterogeneity in lung cancer. Time point described: sample taken at primary tumor resection. The input material, whole RNA from tumor, nontumor lung or frozen PBMC, was sequenced unsorted. Via MiXCR, TCRdb re-called the 5' RACE reads, giving one row per CDR3 protein. Of tens of thousands of distinct CDR3 sequences in the sample, approximately 18% were seen once. This material consisted of PBMCs, taken at surgery. The receptors were gathered from a male donor with early-stage non-small cell lung cancer.

The V and J genes are TRBV5-4 and TRBJ2-3; D is perhaps TRBD1 (5 bases). The CDR3 has 13 amino acids. CDR1 and CDR2 from the germline V gene are SGHNT and YYREEE (reference sequence). V was trimmed by 4 bases and J by 1 base, leaving 7 bases between them. CDR3 amino acids: CASSLQGTDTQYF. The CDR3, as DNA: TGTGCCAGCAGCCTACAGGGCACAGATACGCAGTATTTT.

There are a few counts of this clonotype. The V and J genes are TRBV7-2 and TRBJ2-3; D call uncertain. V lost 1 base to trimming and J lost 7 bases, with 3 bases between them. From germline, CDR1 is SGHTA and CDR2 FQGNSA. The CDR3 is made up of 11 amino acids. The CDR3 region has the DNA TGTGCCAGCAGCTTAGTTAATACGCAGTATTTT. Its translation is CASSLVNTQYF. Together with reference TRBV7-2 and TRBJ2-3, the CDR3 gives the full variable domain: GAGVSQSPSNKVTEKGKDVELRCDPISGHTALYWYRQSLGQGLEFLIYFQGNSAPDKSGLPSDRFSAERTGGSVSTLTIQRTQQEDSAVYLCASSLVNTQYFGPGTRLTVL.

V and J are TRBV27 and TRBJ2-3; TRBD2 matches 11 bases. J gave up 4 bases and V 4 bases, and 7 bases lay outside the gene matches. Germline V CDR1 and CDR2: MNHEY, SMNVEV (reference sequence). The CDR3 totals 16 residues. The CDR3 region is CASSSRLAGPSDTQYF. The CDR3 DNA is TGTGCCAGCAGTTCCCGACTAGCGGGACCCTCAGATACGCAGTATTTT.

V is TRBV7-2 and J is TRBJ1-3; D may be TRBD1 (6 bases). V was clipped by 5 bases and J by 3 bases, with 17 bases between them. The V gene's germline CDR1 is SGHTA and CDR2 FQGNSA. This CDR3 has 16 amino acids. The CDR3 DNA sequence: TGTGCCAGCAGCCTATACGACCCAGGGGTTGGAAACACCATATATTTT. Translating it yields CASSLYDPGVGNTIYF.

The chain recombines TRBV10-2 with TRBJ1-6; D is ambiguous. With 2 bases removed from V and 9 bases from J, the gap between germline ends came to 11 bases. The CDR3 loop spans 14 amino acids. CDR1 is WSHSY, CDR2 SAAADI, per germline. In DNA, the CDR3 is TGCGCCAGCAGTGAGCTGGGTGGTCGTTCACCCCTCCACTTT. Amino acid sequence: CASSELGGRSPLHF.

Ten or more counts support this clonotype. The chain carries TRBV28 and TRBJ2-3; the D gene is possibly TRBD1 (6 bases). The germline V and J ends were trimmed by 6 bases and 2 bases, with 15 bases remaining between them. The CDR3 length is 15 residues. CDR1 is MDHEN, CDR2 SYDVKM, per germline. CDR3 DNA: TGTGCCAGCAGCCCAAGACAGGCCGCCACAGATACGCAGTATTTT. This codes for CASSPRQAATDTQYF.

The chain couples TRBV30 to TRBJ1-2, with 9 positions matching TRBD1. CDR1 and CDR2 (germline): GTSNPN, SVGIG (reference sequence). The CDR3 length is 13 residues. V lost 3 bases and J lost 7; bases outside the gene matches: 6. In DNA form, the CDR3 reads TGTGCCTGGAGCCTACGGACAGGGGCTGGCTACACCTTC. This translates into CAWSLRTGAGYTF. The complete variable domain, with remaining parts taken from reference TRBV30 and TRBJ1-2, reads SQTIHQWPATLVQPVGSPLSLECTVEGTSNPNLYWYRQAAGRGLQLLFYSVGIGQISSEVPQNLSASRPQDRQFILSSKKLLLSDSGFYLCAWSLRTGAGYTFGSGTRLTVV.

The chain has TRBV7-2 and TRBJ1-1; tentatively, D is TRBD1 (5 bases). Per the germline V gene, CDR1 is SGHTA and CDR2 is FQGNSA. This CDR3 has 12 residues. Trimming shortened V by 5 bases and J by 6 bases, and 10 bases separated the two germline ends. The CDR3 coding sequence is TGTGCCAGCAGCCTCTTAGGGGCTGAAGCTTTCTTT. It encodes CASSLLGAEAFF.

This clonotype was picked up many times. The chain joins TRBV15 to TRBJ1-2; the D is unclear. Germline V lookup: CDR1 LNHNV, CDR2 YYDKDF (reference sequence). Trimming removed 5 bases from V and 8 bases from J, with 21 bases in between. The CDR3 contains 15 residues. CDR3 region: CATSGSLSPGVGYTF. The CDR3 bases are TGTGCCACCAGCGGCTCCTTGAGCCCTGGGGTGGGCTACACCTTC.

The chain combines TRBV7-6 with TRBJ1-1; unclear D gene. Germline V gene lookup returns CDR1 SGHVS and CDR2 FNYEAQ. The ends were cut back, 5 bases at V and 0 bases at J, with 7 bases in the middle. The CDR3 extends over 13 amino acids. CDR3 residues: CASSADLNTEAFF. The DNA of the CDR3 is TGTGCCAGCAGCGCAGACTTGAACACTGAAGCTTTCTTT.

This clonotype was seen ten or more times. V gene TRBV2 combines with J gene TRBJ2-2; 7 nucleotides agree with TRBD1. This CDR3 contains 14 residues. In germline, CDR1 is SNHLY, CDR2 FYNNEI. With 6 bases clipped from V and 2 bases from J, the junction kept 3 bases outside the gene matches. CDR3 nucleotides: TGTGCCAGCAGGGGGACAGTTAACACCGGGGAGCTGTTTTTT. It is translated as CASRGTVNTGELFF.

This clonotype was detected only a few times. This chain links TRBV28 with TRBJ2-7; TRBD1 matches at 11 bases. The CDR3 is 15 amino acids. Germline CDR1 and CDR2: MDHEN and SYDVKM. Trimming removed 6 bases from V and 0 bases from J; junction bases left unmatched: 4. Here the CDR3 reads CASSNGQGASYEQYF. Here the CDR3 DNA reads TGTGCCAGCAGCAACGGACAGGGGGCCTCCTACGAGCAGTACTTC.

This clonotype was picked up a small number of times. This sequence joins TRBV6-2 or TRBV6-3 and TRBJ2-5; 13 bases agree with TRBD2. With V trimmed by 6 bases and J by 1 base, 8 bases remained unmatched. This CDR3 has 17 amino acids. Germline V CDR1 and CDR2: MNHEY, SVGEGT. This CDR3 is CASRPGTSGVIQETQYF. In nucleotides, the CDR3 is TGTGCCAGCAGACCCGGGACTAGCGGGGTCATCCAAGAGACCCAGTACTTC.

V gene TRBV2 combines with J gene TRBJ2-7; TRBD1 is a possible D gene (5 bases). Germline loops: CDR1 SNHLY, CDR2 FYNNEI. The V end was cut by 5 bases, the J end by 6 bases, with 14 bases between. There are 13 residues in the CDR3. The CDR3 protein is CASSWEGVGEQYF. In DNA, the CDR3 is TGTGCCAGCAGTTGGGAAGGGGTTGGCGAGCAGTACTTC.

The chain carries TRBV28 and TRBJ1-3, with D possibly being TRBD1 (5 bases). V lost 2 bases to trimming and J lost 1 base, with 12 bases between them. Germline V gene data show CDR1 as MDHEN and CDR2 as SYDVKM. CDR3 length: 16 amino acids. In nucleotides, the CDR3 is TGTGCCAGCAGTTTAATCTTCGGGGGATCTGGAAACACCATATATTTT. Its protein is CASSLIFGGSGNTIYF.

This clonotype was found a few times. The rearrangement joins TRBV7-9 to TRBJ1-3; D remains unclear. This CDR3 region has 13 residues. Trimming stripped 3 bases from V and 3 bases from J, with 6 bases between. CDR1 is SEHNR and CDR2 is FQNEAQ in the germline V gene (reference sequence). Here the CDR3 DNA reads TGTGCCAGCAGCTTCCCTGGTGGAAACACCATATATTTT. This codes for CASSFPGGNTIYF.

This chain links TRBV7-9 with TRBJ2-1; no definite D call. Trimming stripped 0 bases from V and 8 bases from J, with 5 bases between. Germline CDR1 is SEHNR and CDR2 is FQNEAQ (reference sequence). There are 12 residues in the CDR3. CDR3 amino acids: CASSLAGHEQFF. CDR3 coding DNA: TGTGCCAGCAGCTTAGCTGGGCATGAGCAGTTCTTC.

This clonotype was counted between two and nine times. This sequence joins TRBV7-2 and TRBJ1-6; D gene unclear. V was trimmed by 0 bases and J by 7 bases, leaving 7 bases between them. From germline, CDR1 is SGHTA and CDR2 FQGNSA. CDR3 length: 14 amino acids. CDR3 sequence reads: CASSLATGNSPLHF. For the CDR3, the DNA is TGTGCCAGCAGCTTAGCGACGGGGAATTCACCCCTCCACTTT.

The table lists this clonotype with a few counts. The chain is built from TRBV27 and TRBJ1-3; the D is unclear. Trimming shortened V by 11 bases and J by 2 bases, and 13 bases separated the two germline ends. CDR3 size: 13 residues. Germline V gene lookup returns CDR1 MNHEY and CDR2 SMNVEV (reference sequence). The CDR3 protein is CACGAGTGNTIYF. CDR3 coding DNA: TGTGCCTGCGGCGCTGGGACTGGAAACACCATATATTTT.